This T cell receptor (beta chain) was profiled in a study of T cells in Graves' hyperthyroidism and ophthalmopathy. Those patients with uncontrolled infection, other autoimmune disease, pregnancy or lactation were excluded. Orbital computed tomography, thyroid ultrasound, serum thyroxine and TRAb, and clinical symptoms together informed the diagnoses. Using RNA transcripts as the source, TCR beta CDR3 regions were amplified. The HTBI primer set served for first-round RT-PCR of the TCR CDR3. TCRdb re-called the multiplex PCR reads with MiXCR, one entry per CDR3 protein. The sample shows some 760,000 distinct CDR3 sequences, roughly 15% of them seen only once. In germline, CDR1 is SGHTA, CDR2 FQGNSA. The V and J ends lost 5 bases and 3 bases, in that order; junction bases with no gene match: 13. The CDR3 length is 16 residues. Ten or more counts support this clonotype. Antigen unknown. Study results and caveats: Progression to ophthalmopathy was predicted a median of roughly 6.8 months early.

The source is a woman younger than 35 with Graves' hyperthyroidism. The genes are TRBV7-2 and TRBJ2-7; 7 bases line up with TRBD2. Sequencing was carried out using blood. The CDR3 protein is CASSAIGGGFYYEQYF. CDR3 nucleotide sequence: TGTGCCAGCAGCGCGATTGGGGGAGGGTTTTACTACGAGCAGTACTTC.